The clone carrying this TCR beta chain turned up a few times. Its cognate antigen is unknown. Cultured CD4+ T-cell DNA underwent Oncomine TCR Beta short-read sequencing. A single record per CDR3 protein comes from TCRdb applying MiXCR to the PCR reads. The repertoire holds roughly 18,000 distinct CDR3 sequences, with around 44% as singletons. Indicated treatment: roughly ten-day PBMC culture with coronavirus spike peptide pools or control peptides (ViraFEST assay). This specimen comes from a study of vaccination and CD4 T cells after COVID-19. Study in general: Vaccination of participants consisted of two doses of either BNT162b2 or mRNA-1273 vaccine. Median time from second vaccine dose to sampling was about 77 days (14 to 241). Overlapping SARS-CoV-2, HCoV-NL63, HCoV-OC43 and HCoV-229E spike peptides stimulated the cells.

Trimming shortened V by 2 bases and J by 3 bases, and 10 bases separated the two germline ends. Germline V gene lookup returns CDR1 MNHEY and CDR2 SVGAGI. CDR3 size: 14 residues. The TCR originated in a human donor who had recovered from COVID-19. The starting material was CD4+ T cells from blood, cultured in vitro, obtained after SARS-CoV-2 vaccination. The chain employs TRBV6-5 and TRBJ1-1; possibly TRBD1 for D (5 bases). Written as DNA, the CDR3 is TGTGCCAGCAGTTACCGGGTAGGGGACACTGAAGCTTTCTTT. Protein: CASSYRVGDTEAFF.